Listed below are T cell receptor beta chains from one sample, sequenced in a study of CD8 T cells in ankylosing spondylitis. TCRdb reprocessed the 5' RACE reads via MiXCR and lists one record per CDR3 protein. The table shows approximately 520,000 distinct CDR3 sequences, with roughly 5.3% occurring only once. Material for sequencing was blood, either unsorted or a sorted T cell fraction (not recorded which). These receptors were taken from a male donor with ankylosing spondylitis. The conserved cysteine and the conserved F or W are not part of the CDR3 here. A D gene is named only where the DNA matches it firmly. Where a row states a size, it is once, few, many or the class of an expanded clone; other rows omit it.

TRBV29-1,many,.,TRBJ1-2,11,SVVNVPDYGYT
TRBV7-2,many,.,TRBJ2-3,10,ASSRDADTQY
TRBV19,many,.,TRBJ2-1,11,ASRTGNYNEQF
TRBV3-1,.,.,TRBJ2-7,15,ASSRTTIVLSSYEQY
TRBV29-1,.,.,TRBJ2-1,11,SVDYWVSPEQF
TRBV20-1,.,TRBD2,TRBJ2-7,12,SITLAGAVYEQY
TRBV11-2,.,TRBD1,TRBJ2-2,14,ASSFRTGGNTGELF
TRBV11-2,many,TRBD2,TRBJ2-1,18,ASSLRSRLAGPGTANEQF
TRBV4-1,many,.,TRBJ2-7,12,ASSQVEGSPEQY
TRBV28,many,.,TRBJ2-3,12,ASSRDRSTDTQY
TRBV5-1,many,.,TRBJ1-2,12,ASSPWDNRDGYT
TRBV7-2,many,.,TRBJ2-7,10,ASSLPRYEQY
TRBV27,many,.,TRBJ1-4,17,ASSFSSPRGERQNEKLF
TRBV7-9,few,.,TRBJ2-7,9,ASSFDHEQY
TRBV11-1,many,TRBD1,TRBJ2-1,16,ASSQPTGLGGSYNEQF
TRBV10-3,many,.,TRBJ2-7,12,AISEYGRGDEQY
TRBV29-1,many,.,TRBJ1-3,10,SGASSGNTIY
TRBV20-1,many,.,TRBJ2-7,9,SARDPVAQY
TRBV12-3/TRBV12-4,many,TRBD2,TRBJ2-1,14,ASVQNLAGVGNEQF
TRBV12-3/TRBV12-4,many,.,TRBJ1-2,12,ASSIGGEQFGYT
TRBV21-1,.,.,TRBJ2-1,17,ASSKKAISSGGVYNEQF
TRBV7-7,many,.,TRBJ2-7,12,ASSLSAESYEQY
TRBV20-1,many,TRBD2,TRBJ2-1,16,SARDLSASGASYNEQF
TRBV10-2,.,TRBD1,TRBJ2-2,14,ASRVSSTGGTGELF
TRBV7-2,many,.,TRBJ2-1,14,ASSLAPPVVRSEQF
TRBV11-2,many,TRBD1,TRBJ2-2,14,ASRSQGQGIYEELF
TRBV10-3,many,.,TRBJ2-5,11,AIGRDTQETQY
TRBV20-1,few,TRBD2,TRBJ2-3,11,SALAGGQDTQY
TRBV6-5,.,TRBD2,TRBJ2-5,14,ASSYSPTSGSRTQY
TRBV2,.,.,TRBJ2-2,12,ASSQEEGTGELF
TRBV7-9,many,.,TRBJ1-5,12,ASSFSGTNQPQH
TRBV4-2,many,.,TRBJ1-2,13,ASSQDGRTMNGYT
TRBV5-1,many,.,TRBJ2-5,11,ASKDTSQETQY
TRBV4-3,many,TRBD1,TRBJ2-3,18,ASSQSTAFGGRGRLDTQY
TRBV29-1,many,.,TRBJ2-1,12,SVEDLGGFNEQF
TRBV9,many,.,TRBJ2-1,11,ASSVADYNEQF
TRBV4-3,few,TRBD1,TRBJ2-2,15,ASSLNPGTVDTGELF
TRBV12-3/TRBV12-4,many,TRBD1,TRBJ2-2,12,ASSPQQGAGELF
TRBV20-1,many,.,TRBJ1-5,13,SATPHAGSFWPQH
TRBV3-1,.,.,TRBJ2-2,11,TSSARGPGELF
TRBV20-1,few,.,TRBJ2-1,10,SARPHYNEQF
TRBV7-9,many,.,TRBJ1-1,14,ASSLARAVMNTEAF
TRBV29-1,many,.,TRBJ1-4,11,SAGQPTNEKLF
TRBV28,.,TRBD2,TRBJ2-3,14,ASSSPSSGRTDTQY
TRBV5-1,many,TRBD1,TRBJ1-1,14,ASSSRAGGLNTEAF
TRBV28,few,.,TRBJ1-2,15,ASRVRRYIRTNYGYT
TRBV24-1,many,.,TRBJ1-2,14,ATSDLPGTLDYGYT
TRBV28,many,TRBD1,TRBJ2-7,14,ASSTFGHRGSYEQY